These 13 T cell receptor beta chains were sequenced from one sample in a study of PD-1 blockade in classical Hodgkin lymphoma. Clones were read by immunoSEQ multiplex PCR, and TCRdb kept only the in-frame ones, dropping some. This table holds under 50,000 clones, roughly 65% found once. The time point was: cycle 4 day 1 (C4D1), after less than seven weeks of nivolumab. Patients all relapsed after autologous stem cell transplantation, and there was variation in brentuximab vedotin exposure. The sample here was peripheral blood mononuclear cells (PBMCs), taken before the fourth cycle of nivolumab. The source of these receptors is a human donor with classical Hodgkin lymphoma.

This clone is deemed medium-sized. The rearrangement uses TRBV7-2 and TRBJ2-5, with D perhaps given as TRBD1 or TRBD2 (6 bases each). Between the trimmed V and J ends, which lost 1 base and 7 bases, there was a span of 13 bases. The V gene's germline CDR1 is SGHTA and CDR2 FQGNSA. CDR3 length: 14 amino acids. In DNA, the CDR3 is TGTGCCAGCAGCTTAGGGGGGGCCGCCGTGACCCAGTACTTC. Protein product: CASSLGGAAVTQYF.

This clone is a singleton in its sample. The V gene is TRBV6-5, the J gene TRBJ2-2; 10 bases align to TRBD1. Germline lookup yields CDR1 MNHEY and CDR2 SVGAGI. There are 16 residues in the CDR3. V was clipped by 2 bases and J by 7 bases; unmatched bases: 7. The CDR3: CASSYPRTGGIGELFF. The CDR3 DNA sequence: TGTGCCAGCAGTTACCCTAGGACAGGGGGAATCGGGGAGCTGTTTTTT.

The rearrangement uses TRBV10-3 and TRBJ1-1; D remains ambiguous. The CDR3 spans 12 residues. Trimming cost V 4 bases and J 8 bases, with 11 bases left between them. CDR1 is ENHRY, CDR2 SYGVKD, per germline. In nucleotides, the CDR3 is TGTGCCATCAGTGGCGATAGCAGCGAAGCTTTCTTT. Protein: CAISGDSSEAFF.

The J gene is TRBJ2-6, the V gene TRBV7-6; D call uncertain. The germline gives CDR1 SGHVS, CDR2 FNYEAQ. Trimming left V 5 bases short and J 1 base short, with 9 bases between. This CDR3 spans 15 amino acids. As DNA, the CDR3 is TGTGCCAGCAGCCGAAAAGGGTCTGGGGCCAACGTCCTGACTTTC. Amino acids: CASSRKGSGANVLTF.

Only a few counts were recorded for this clone. This chain connects TRBV27 to TRBJ1-2, with 7 bases that match TRBD1. CDR1 and CDR2 from the germline V gene are MNHEY and SMNVEV (reference sequence). Trimming cost V 7 bases and J 4 bases; bases outside gene matches: 9. The CDR3 totals 14 residues. Here the CDR3 DNA reads TGTGCCAGCACCAGGGACAGAAATTCCTATGGCTACACCTTC. Amino acid sequence: CASTRDRNSYGYTF.

The chain carries TRBV4-1 and TRBJ1-1; 7 nucleotides match TRBD1. Trimming at V came to 2 bases and at J to 10 bases, leaving 10 bases not matched to a gene. This CDR3 comprises 14 residues. CDR1 is MGHRA and CDR2 is YSYEKL in the germline V gene. Written as DNA, the CDR3 is TGCGCCAGCAGCCAACAATGGACAGGAATTGTAGCTTTCTTT. It specifies CASSQQWTGIVAFF.

V is TRBV30 and J is TRBJ1-1; D is ambiguous. Germline V gene lookup returns CDR1 GTSNPN and CDR2 SVGIG (reference sequence). The CDR3 runs 15 residues. V lost 0 bases and J 1 base, leaving 12 bases between the germline ends. CDR3 sequence: CAWSVSTRGNTEAFF. The CDR3 DNA sequence: TGTGCCTGGAGTGTATCTACGAGAGGGAACACTGAAGCTTTCTTT.

This chain joins TRBV30 and TRBJ2-1, with 9 nucleotides matching TRBD2. V shed 0 bases and J 3 bases; nucleotides not matched to a gene: 6. From germline, CDR1 is GTSNPN and CDR2 SVGIG (reference sequence). This CDR3 contains 16 residues. CDR3 DNA sequence: TGTGCCTGGAGTGTACTTGGGACTAGCAGCTACAATGAGCAGTTCTTC. Translation gives CAWSVLGTSSYNEQFF.

The V and J genes are TRBV7-9 and TRBJ2-7; a weak D match, TRBD1 (5 bases). V was pared by 3 bases and J by 5 bases, with 8 bases between. Germline-derived CDR1 and CDR2 are SEHNR and FQNEAQ (reference sequence). This CDR3 is built from 12 residues. The CDR3 DNA is TGTGCCAGCAGCTTCAGGGTCAACGAGCAGTACTTC. It translates to CASSFRVNEQYF.

This rearrangement joins TRBV18 to TRBJ2-5; TRBD2 is a possible D gene (6 bases). Germline V gene sequence: CDR1 KGHSH, CDR2 LQKENI. The ends were cut back, 3 bases at V and 4 bases at J, with 12 bases in the middle. The CDR3 extends over 14 amino acids. Here the CDR3 reads CASSPGLGGETQYF. Written as DNA, the CDR3 is TGTGCCAGCTCACCGGGACTCGGAGGAGAGACCCAGTACTTC.

This clone was counted only a few times. As DNA, the CDR3 is TGTGCCAGCAGTTACGCAGGGGCCGTTAATTCACCCCTCCACTTT. Amino acid sequence: CASSYAGAVNSPLHF. The chain has TRBV6-5 and TRBJ1-6, with D tentatively TRBD1 (6 bases). Trimming removed 2 bases from V and 6 bases from J, with 11 bases in between. Germline lookup yields CDR1 MNHEY and CDR2 SVGAGI. This CDR3 has 15 amino acids.

This sequence joins TRBV21-1 and TRBJ1-2. TRBV21-1 is a pseudogene locus. This CDR3 contains 18 residues. CDR3 residues: CASSKTPGQPLKTYGYTF. CDR3 sequence (DNA): TGTGCCAGCAGCAAAACTCCCGGGCAGCCACTTAAGACCTATGGCTACACCTTC.

V usage is TRBV27 and J usage is TRBJ1-1; 8 bases are shared with TRBD1. CDR3 length equals 15 residues. V lost 5 bases to trimming and J lost 8 bases; unmatched junction nucleotides: 13. Germline loops: CDR1 MNHEY, CDR2 SMNVEV (reference sequence). The CDR3, as DNA: TGTGCCAGCAGTCCCACGGACAGGGAGGGGACAGAAGCTTTCTTT. This codes for CASSPTDREGTEAFF.